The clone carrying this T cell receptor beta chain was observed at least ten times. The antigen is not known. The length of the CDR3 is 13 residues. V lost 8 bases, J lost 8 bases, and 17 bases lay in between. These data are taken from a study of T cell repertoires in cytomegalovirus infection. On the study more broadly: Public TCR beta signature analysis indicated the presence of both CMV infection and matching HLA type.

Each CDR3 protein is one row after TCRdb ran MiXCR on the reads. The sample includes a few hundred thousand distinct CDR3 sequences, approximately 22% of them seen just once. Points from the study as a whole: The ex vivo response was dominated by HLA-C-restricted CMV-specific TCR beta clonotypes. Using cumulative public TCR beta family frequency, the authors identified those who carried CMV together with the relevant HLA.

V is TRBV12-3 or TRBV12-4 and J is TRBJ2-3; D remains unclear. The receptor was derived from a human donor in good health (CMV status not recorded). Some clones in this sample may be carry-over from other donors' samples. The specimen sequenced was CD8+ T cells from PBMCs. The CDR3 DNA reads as TGTGCCAGCTTGGGCCCCCCGTTGGGTACGCAGTATTTT. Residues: CASLGPPLGTQYF.